What follows describes a single T cell receptor (beta chain). The data belong to a study of beta chain features in type 1 diabetes. This CDR3 has 15 amino acids. V shed 0 bases and J 7 bases; nucleotides not matched to a gene: 9. CDR1 and CDR2 (germline): LNHNV, YYDKDF (reference sequence). Naive, central memory, regulatory and stem cell-like memory cells within the CD4+ compartment were sorted using CD45RO/CCR7/CD25/CD127/CD95/CD27. The entirety of the isolated RNA underwent reverse transcription, so expressed TCRB transcripts were sequenced. Sequenced by immunoSEQ multiplex PCR; TCRdb stores in-frame clones only, minus some. The sample carries 350,000 to 450,000 clones, approximately 15% recorded once.

The V call is TRBV15, the J call TRBJ2-7; the match to TRBD2 covers 7 bases. This TCR derives from a man aged 30 to 45 in good health. The source material was naive CD4+ T cells from blood. The CDR3 sequence is CATSRDWGGDEEQYF. CDR3 nucleotide sequence: TGTGCCACCAGCAGAGATTGGGGAGGGGATGAAGAGCAGTACTTC.